A single sample gave rise to the 21 T cell receptor beta chains below, sequenced in a study of PD-L1 blockade in urothelial cancer (TCRdb year 2017). Library preparation was by the immunoSEQ multiplex PCR assay. TCRdb limited this immuneACCESS table to in-frame rearrangements with V and J called. A share of clones is missing; checked studies link under half to unresolved V genes, and the rest is unexplained. The table for this sample lists about 81,000 clones; 90% to 95% of them were counted only once. Jointly, the top ten make up roughly a tenth of the sample. Sequencing was performed on PBMCs, taken around atezolizumab (anti-PD-L1) treatment. Source of these receptors: a man aged 55 to 70 with urothelial cancer.

The chain has TRBV30 and TRBJ2-5; possible D gene TRBD1, 6 bases. The CDR3 runs to 14 residues. Trimming removed 7 bases from V and 1 base from J, with 16 bases in between. Germline CDR1 and CDR2: GTSNPN and SVGIG (reference sequence). Here the CDR3 reads CASNRVGGQETQYF. In DNA, the CDR3 is TGTGCCTCAAACAGGGTTGGGGGCCAAGAGACCCAGTACTTC.

The rearrangement uses TRBV7-9 and TRBJ2-7, with TRBD1 matching over 7 bases. The CDR3 loop spans 16 amino acids. Germline trimming cut 0 bases from V and 6 bases from J; bases unmatched to any gene: 11. Germline lookup yields CDR1 SEHNR and CDR2 FQNEAQ (reference sequence). CDR3 residues: CASSLAVLQGLGEQYF. The CDR3 DNA sequence: TGTGCCAGCAGCTTAGCAGTACTACAGGGGTTGGGCGAGCAGTACTTC. The whole variable domain, remainder taken from reference TRBV7-9 and TRBJ2-7, is DTGVSQNPRHKITKRGQNVTFRCDPISEHNRLYWYRQTLGQGPEFLTYFQNEAQLEKSRLLSDRFSAERPKGSFSTLEIQRTEQGDSAMYLCASSLAVLQGLGEQYFGPGTRLTVT.

This rearrangement joins TRBV7-2 to TRBJ2-1, with 8 bases aligning to TRBD1. The germline V gene has CDR1 SGHTA and CDR2 FQGNSA. The CDR3 length is 16 residues. Trimming at V came to 5 bases and at J to 3 bases, leaving 9 bases not matched to a gene. The CDR3 here is CASSARTGSNYNEQFF. The CDR3 nucleotides read TGTGCCAGCAGCGCCCGGACAGGGTCGAACTACAATGAGCAGTTCTTC.

The V gene is TRBV5-4, the J gene TRBJ2-5, with 8 positions matching TRBD1. There are 15 residues in the CDR3. CDR1 is SGHNT and CDR2 is YYREEE in the germline V gene (reference sequence). Losses at the gene ends were 0 bases for V and 7 bases for J; bases not matched to a gene: 8. In nucleotides, the CDR3 is TGTGCCAGCAGCTTGGTATTACAGGGGGTAGGGACCCAGTACTTC. It specifies CASSLVLQGVGTQYF.

This sequence joins TRBV4-2 and TRBJ2-5; TRBD1 is a possible D gene (6 bases). Germline V gene sequence: CDR1 LGHNA, CDR2 YNFKEQ. The CDR3 sequence is 15 residues long. The V and J ends lost 0 bases and 5 bases respectively, with 13 bases between them. The chain's CDR3 is CASSQDRDKWETQYF. CDR3 DNA: TGTGCCAGCAGCCAAGATCGGGACAAGTGGGAGACCCAGTACTTC.

The chain employs TRBV19 and TRBJ1-5; D is unresolved. The V gene's germline CDR1 is LNHDA and CDR2 SQIVND (reference sequence). This CDR3 region has 15 residues. V was shortened by 3 bases and J by 5 bases, with 14 bases between the two germline ends. The CDR3, as DNA: TGTGCCAGTAGTATTTTATTCGGTCTTTATCAGCCCCAGCATTTT. Encoded protein: CASSILFGLYQPQHF.

The chain joins TRBV6-5 to TRBJ2-5; the D is unclear. V lost 6 bases and J 0 bases, leaving 11 bases between the germline ends. The CDR3 has 14 residues. Germline CDR1 and CDR2: MNHEY and SVGAGI. CDR3 DNA sequence: TGTGCCAGCAGCCGAACGGTGGACCAAGAGACCCAGTACTTC. It codes for CASSRTVDQETQYF.

V gene TRBV5-4 combines with J gene TRBJ2-7; D perhaps matches TRBD1 (6 bases). V shed 3 bases and J shed 1 base, with 8 bases lying between them. CDR3 size: 13 residues. Germline V CDR1 and CDR2: SGHNT, YYREEE (reference sequence). The DNA for the CDR3 is TGTGCCAGCAGCTCCACAGGGTCCTACGAGCAGTACTTC. Translating it yields CASSSTGSYEQYF.

V gene TRBV2 combines with J gene TRBJ1-2; 11 bases are a match to TRBD1. Germline V gene data show CDR1 as SNHLY and CDR2 as FYNNEI. The CDR3 has 18 residues. After removal of 3 bases from V and 5 bases from J, the junction contained 14 bases not matched to a gene. The chain's CDR3 is CASSEGGQGQGARYGYTF. CDR3 nucleotide sequence: TGTGCCAGCAGTGAGGGCGGACAAGGACAGGGGGCGCGATATGGCTACACCTTC.

The J gene is TRBJ2-3, the V gene TRBV18; 12 nucleotides match TRBD2. Per germline, CDR1 KGHSH and CDR2 LQKENI. With V trimmed by 8 bases and J by 5 bases, 5 bases remained unmatched. This CDR3 spans 14 amino acids. The DNA of the CDR3 is TGTGCCAGCAGACTAGCGGGAGAGGGAGATACGCAGTATTTT. Its protein is CASRLAGEGDTQYF.

The V call is TRBV2, the J call TRBJ2-3, with 8 bases that match TRBD2. This CDR3 comprises 14 residues. V was pared by 5 bases and J by 2 bases, with 3 bases of the junction left unmatched. Per the germline V gene, CDR1 is SNHLY and CDR2 is FYNNEI. The CDR3 sequence is CASSRRGDTDTQYF. The CDR3 DNA reads TGTGCCAGCAGTAGGCGGGGGGACACAGATACGCAGTATTTT.

The V and J genes are TRBV27 and TRBJ1-2; D is possibly TRBD1 (5 bases). V was trimmed by 2 bases and J by 3 bases, leaving 7 bases between them. The CDR3 extends over 13 amino acids. Germline CDR1 and CDR2: MNHEY and SMNVEV (reference sequence). This chain's CDR3 is CASSLDSDYGYTF. CDR3 DNA: TGTGCCAGCAGTTTAGACAGTGACTATGGCTACACCTTC.

This chain links TRBV15 with TRBJ1-1; no reliable D call. This CDR3 is 14 amino acids long. Germline-derived CDR1 and CDR2 are LNHNV and YYDKDF (reference sequence). V shed 3 bases and J shed 1 base, with 9 bases lying between them. The DNA of the CDR3 is TGTGCCACCAGCAGTACCGACAAGAACACTGAAGCTTTCTTT. Translation: CATSSTDKNTEAFF.

CDR3: CASSYAPGVSYGYTF. The CDR3 coding sequence is TGTGCCAGCAGCTACGCCCCAGGGGTCTCCTATGGCTACACCTTC. The rearrangement joins TRBV5-6 to TRBJ1-2; possibly TRBD1 for D (6 bases). The CDR3 totals 15 residues. V was clipped by 3 bases and J by 4 bases, with 16 bases between them. Germline CDR1 and CDR2: SGHDT and YYEEEE.

The J gene is TRBJ2-2, the V gene TRBV7-2, with D possibly being TRBD1 (6 bases). Trimming removed 4 bases from V and 6 bases from J, with 9 bases in between. The CDR3 contains 13 residues. Germline loops: CDR1 SGHTA, CDR2 FQGNSA. The CDR3 here is CASSSGVAGELFF. The CDR3 coding sequence is TGTGCCAGCAGCTCAGGGGTGGCCGGGGAGCTGTTTTTT.

This clone is a singleton in its sample. The genes are TRBV27 and TRBJ2-1, with 12 bases aligning to TRBD1. From germline, CDR1 is MNHEY and CDR2 SMNVEV (reference sequence). The V gene end was trimmed by 7 bases and the J gene end by 9 bases; junction bases not matched to a gene: 10. This CDR3 has 15 amino acids. CDR3 in amino acids: CASKSGTGGIGEQFF. Written as DNA, the CDR3 is TGTGCCAGCAAGAGCGGGACAGGGGGCATAGGTGAGCAGTTCTTC.

The gene calls are TRBV6-5 and TRBJ2-2; possibly TRBD1 for D (6 bases). Trimming took off 5 bases at V and 1 base at J, with 8 bases between the two ends. Germline values: CDR1 MNHEY, CDR2 SVGAGI. The CDR3 is 14 amino acids. The CDR3 reads CASSGQRNTGELFF. The CDR3 region has the DNA TGTGCCAGCAGTGGACAGAGGAACACCGGGGAGCTGTTTTTT.

J is TRBJ2-1 and V is TRBV9; 10 positions agree with TRBD2. The CDR3 sequence is 16 residues long. Germline CDR1 reads SGDLS; CDR2 reads YYNGEE. J was trimmed by 10 bases and V by 2 bases; bases with no gene match: 12. The CDR3 nucleotides read TGTGCCAGCAGCGTGCAGAGGACTAGCGGAGGGGACGAGCAGTTCTTC. Protein: CASSVQRTSGGDEQFF.

By sample fraction, this clone is medium-sized. The chain combines TRBV7-9 with TRBJ2-7; D is possibly TRBD2 (5 bases). The germline V and J ends were trimmed by 4 bases and 3 bases, with 13 bases remaining between them. This CDR3 has 14 amino acids. Germline CDR1 and CDR2: SEHNR and FQNEAQ (reference sequence). The CDR3 DNA sequence: TGTGCCAGCAGCTATGGACTTCAGGACTACGAGCAGTACTTC. Translated, it gives CASSYGLQDYEQYF.

This clone was seen only a few times. The germline gene is not matched at one end of the junction; a read error may be the cause. The genes are TRBV18 and TRBJ2-7; 9 nucleotides agree with TRBD2. Germline-derived CDR1 and CDR2 are KGHSH and LQKENI. The CDR3 has 14 amino acids. The CDR3 region has the DNA TGTGCCAGCTCAGCCGGGACTAGCTCCTCCGAGCAGTACTTC. It codes for CASSAGTSSSEQYF.

The chain is built from TRBV5-4 and TRBJ2-7; TRBD2 matches at 8 bases. In germline, CDR1 is SGHNT, CDR2 YYREEE (reference sequence). This CDR3 has 14 residues. The J segment lost 2 bases and the V segment lost 4 bases, leaving 5 bases of the junction unmatched. The CDR3 coding sequence is TGTGCCAGCAGCCCCGGGACTAGTCCCTACGAGCAGTACTTC. It codes for CASSPGTSPYEQYF.